This paragraph reports one T cell receptor beta chain. These data belong to a study of blood T cell repertoires in COVID-19. Original analysis: The authors estimated nucleated cell counts from reference gene primer amplification. Assay: immunoSEQ multiplex PCR; the TCRdb copy retains only in-frame clones and omits some. That table gives V, J and clone size, and the DNA gave D and trimming. The sample has a few hundred thousand clones, about 90% seen once. The germline V and J ends were trimmed by 1 base and 6 bases, with 8 bases remaining between them. The germline CDR1 and CDR2 sequences are SGHAT and FQNNGV. This CDR3 is 13 amino acids long.

This sequence joins TRBV11-2 and TRBJ2-3, with a tentative D call TRBD2 (5 bases). The sequenced sample consisted of peripheral blood. The TCR sequence derives from a woman in her 30s who had recovered from COVID-19. For the CDR3, the DNA is TGTGCCAGCAGCTTAGGGTGGGAGGATACGCAGTATTTT. The encoded protein is CASSLGWEDTQYF.